Shown below are 18 T cell receptor beta chains from a single sample sequenced in a study of cytomegalovirus exposure and HLA in healthy donors. The assay was immunoSEQ multiplex PCR, and TCRdb's table has in-frame clones only and misses some. Seen here are about 170,000 clones, 86% observed once, and the top ten hold about 2.3%. The specimen was PBMCs. These receptors originate from a woman younger than 35 in good health and CMV-seronegative.

V usage is TRBV5-5 and J usage is TRBJ1-5, with unresolved D. There are 15 residues in the CDR3. Germline CDR1 SGHKS, CDR2 YYEKEE (reference sequence). The V end lost 0 bases, the J end lost 3 bases, and 10 bases lay between the germline ends. The DNA of the CDR3 is TGTGCCAGCAGCTTGGCAGGCATCAACAATCAGCCCCAGCATTTT. Translated: CASSLAGINNQPQHF. Drawing the rest from reference TRBV5-5 and TRBJ1-5, the complete variable domain is DAGVTQSPTHLIKTRGQQVTLRCSPISGHKSVSWYQQVLGQGPQFIFQYYEKEERGRGNFPDRFSARQFPNYSSELNVNALLLGDSALYLCASSLAGINNQPQHFGDGTRLSIL.

As to this clone: One end of the junction does not line up with germline, which may come from a read error. The chain carries TRBV27 and TRBJ2-7, with D perhaps matching TRBD2 (6 bases). CDR3 size: 14 residues. Germline lookup yields CDR1 MNHEY and CDR2 SMNVEV (reference sequence). As DNA, the CDR3 is TGTGCCAGCAGTCAATATGGAGCAGCGGGCTTTAGGGACTTC. As protein: CASSQYGAAGFRDF.

The chain links TRBV5-1 to TRBJ2-3; D is possibly TRBD1 (5 bases). Trimming took off 4 bases at V and 1 base at J, with 19 bases between the two ends. The CDR3 is 17 amino acids. Germline V gene data show CDR1 as SGHRS and CDR2 as YFSETQ. The CDR3 loop reads CASSPTLGPAGTDTQYF. DNA of the CDR3: TGCGCCAGCAGCCCCACTTTGGGGCCGGCGGGCACAGATACGCAGTATTTT.

The J gene is TRBJ2-1, the V gene TRBV11-2, with D possibly TRBD2 on 6 matching bases. There are 12 residues in the CDR3. CDR1 and CDR2 from the germline V gene are SGHAT and FQNNGV. Trimming cost V 7 bases and J 14 bases, with 18 bases left between them. The CDR3 loop is CASTQSGASEFF. Here the CDR3 DNA reads TGTGCCAGCACTCAATCCGGGGCTAGCGAGTTCTTC.

The chain has TRBV27 and TRBJ1-1; D not certain. Germline CDR1 MNHEY, CDR2 SMNVEV (reference sequence). The CDR3 covers 12 residues. The V end was cut by 8 bases, the J end by 4 bases, with 11 bases between. CDR3: CASWAGFTEAFF. CDR3 nucleotides: TGTGCCAGCTGGGCAGGATTCACTGAAGCTTTCTTT.

This chain connects TRBV5-6 to TRBJ2-5; 8 nucleotides line up with TRBD1. Judging by the DNA end, TRBJ2-7 fits better; the J call may be wrong. The CDR3 loop spans 17 amino acids. Germline CDR1 SGHDT, CDR2 YYEEEE. This chain's CDR3 is CASSLASRGRGPYEQYF. The CDR3 DNA follows: TGTGCCAGCAGCTTGGCCAGCAGGGGGCGGGGTCCCTACGAGCAGTACTTC.

The V call is TRBV29-1, the J call TRBJ2-3; the D gene is possibly TRBD1 (6 bases). Germline values: CDR1 SQVTM, CDR2 ANQGSEA. The CDR3 sequence is 15 residues long. Trimming took 8 bases from V and 0 from J, leaving 18 bases between them. The DNA of the CDR3 is TGCAGCTCCATAGCTCCTCAGGGGAGCACAGATACGCAGTATTTT. It specifies CSSIAPQGSTDTQYF.

The chain uses TRBV9 and TRBJ2-7; D is perhaps TRBD1 (6 bases). The CDR3 extends over 16 amino acids. Germline V gene data show CDR1 as SGDLS and CDR2 as YYNGEE. Trimming left V 3 bases short and J 4 bases short, with 20 bases between. The CDR3, as DNA: TGTGCCAGCAGCGAGGGGGTAGGGGCAGATCTTTACGAGCAGTACTTC. Translating it yields CASSEGVGADLYEQYF.

This sequence joins TRBV20-1 and TRBJ2-7; D not certain. V was cut by 2 bases and J by 2 bases, with 4 bases left in between. Germline V gene lookup returns CDR1 DFQATT and CDR2 SNEGSKA (reference sequence). The CDR3 extends over 11 amino acids. The CDR3 DNA sequence: TGCAGTGCTAGATATGCCTACGAGCAGTACTTC. Its protein is CSARYAYEQYF.

V usage is TRBV27 and J usage is TRBJ1-4, with TRBD1 as a possible D gene (5 bases). CDR3 length equals 13 residues. V was shortened by 3 bases and J by 5 bases, with 7 bases between the two germline ends. From germline, CDR1 is MNHEY and CDR2 SMNVEV (reference sequence). The CDR3 DNA reads TGTGCCAGCAGTTTTCGACAGAATGAAAAACTGTTTTTT. Translating it yields CASSFRQNEKLFF.

The V call is TRBV15, the J call TRBJ2-5; 7 nucleotides match TRBD1. CDR1 is LNHNV, CDR2 YYDKDF, per germline (reference sequence). The CDR3 spans 15 residues. Trimming at V came to 3 bases and at J to 5 bases, leaving 9 bases not matched to a gene. CDR3 in amino acids: CATSSPRTGGETQYF. Written as DNA, the CDR3 is TGTGCCACCAGCAGCCCCCGGACAGGCGGGGAGACCCAGTACTTC.

The genes are TRBV28 and TRBJ1-2; weak D call: TRBD1 (6 bases). The CDR3 has 16 residues. The germline V gene has CDR1 MDHEN and CDR2 SYDVKM. Trimming removed 3 bases from V and 2 bases from J, with 16 bases in between. DNA of the CDR3: TGTGCCAGCAGTTTGATTGGGGAGGGGGTAAACTATGGCTACACCTTC. Protein sequence: CASSLIGEGVNYGYTF.

The chain joins TRBV9 to TRBJ1-2; TRBD1 aligns across 8 bases. Germline-derived CDR1 and CDR2 are SGDLS and YYNGEE. With 3 bases clipped from V and 5 bases from J, the junction kept 3 bases outside the gene matches. The CDR3 covers 13 residues. CDR3 in DNA: TGTGCCAGCAGCGCCACAGGGGGGTATGGCTACACCTTC. Amino acids: CASSATGGYGYTF. Full variable domain (rest looked up from reference TRBV9 and TRBJ1-2): DSGVTQTPKHLITATGQRVTLRCSPRSGDLSVYWYQQSLDQGLQFLIQYYNGEERAKGNILERFSAQQFPDLHSELNLSSLELGDSALYFCASSATGGYGYTFGSGTRLTVV.

J is TRBJ2-5 and V is TRBV7-9; TRBD1 matches 11 bases. The CDR3 consists of 18 residues. Germline lookup yields CDR1 SEHNR and CDR2 FQNEAQ (reference sequence). J lost 7 bases, V lost 2 bases, and 15 bases had no gene match. This CDR3 is CASSLYPGQGDKRGTQYF. For the CDR3, the DNA is TGTGCCAGCAGCTTATATCCGGGACAGGGGGACAAAAGGGGGACCCAGTACTTC.

The chain combines TRBV10-3 with TRBJ2-7; the D gene is possibly TRBD1 (6 bases). The V gene's germline CDR1 is ENHRY and CDR2 SYGVKD. The length of the CDR3 is 15 residues. Trimming left V 4 bases short and J 3 bases short, with 16 bases between. The CDR3 loop reads CAISGQGFGDYEQYF. CDR3 coding DNA: TGTGCCATCAGTGGTCAGGGGTTCGGGGACTACGAGCAGTACTTC.

CDR3 coding DNA: TGTGCCAGCACGGTCCAGGAGGTCGGCGGCTACACCTTC. It is translated as CASTVQEVGGYTF. The gene calls are TRBV2 and TRBJ1-2; D unclear. This CDR3 has 13 amino acids. Per the germline V gene, CDR1 is SNHLY and CDR2 is FYNNEI. Trimming removed 7 bases at V and 8 bases at J, with 17 bases between.

The chain links TRBV6-5 to TRBJ2-2; 9 nucleotides line up with TRBD1. Losses at the gene ends were 5 bases for V and 5 bases for J; bases not matched to a gene: 6. The CDR3 spans 15 residues. Germline V gene lookup returns CDR1 MNHEY and CDR2 SVGAGI. CDR3 nucleotides: TGTGCCAGCAGTCGGGACAGGGCAAGGACCGGGGAGCTGTTTTTT. Its protein is CASSRDRARTGELFF.

This clone was counted once. The DNA of the CDR3 is TGTGCCAGCAGCCGACAGGGTACAGTTGGCGGTCAGCCCCAGCATTTT. Its translation is CASSRQGTVGGQPQHF. This chain joins TRBV2 and TRBJ1-5, with 7 bases aligning to TRBD1. From germline, CDR1 is SNHLY and CDR2 FYNNEI. The length of the CDR3 is 16 residues. V trimming: 6 bases; J trimming: 6 bases; junction bases outside the gene matches: 14.